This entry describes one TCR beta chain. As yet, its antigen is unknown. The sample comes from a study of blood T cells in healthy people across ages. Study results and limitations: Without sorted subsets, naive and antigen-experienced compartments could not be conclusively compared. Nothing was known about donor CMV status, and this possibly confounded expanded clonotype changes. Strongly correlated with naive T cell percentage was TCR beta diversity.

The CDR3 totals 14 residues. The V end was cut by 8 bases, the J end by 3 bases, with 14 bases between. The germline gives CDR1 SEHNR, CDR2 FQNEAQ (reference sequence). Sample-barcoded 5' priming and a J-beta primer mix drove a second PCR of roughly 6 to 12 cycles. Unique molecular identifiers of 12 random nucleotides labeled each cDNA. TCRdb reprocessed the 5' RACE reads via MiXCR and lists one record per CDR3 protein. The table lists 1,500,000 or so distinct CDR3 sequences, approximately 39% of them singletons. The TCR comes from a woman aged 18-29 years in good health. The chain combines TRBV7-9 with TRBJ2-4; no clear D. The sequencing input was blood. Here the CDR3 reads CASGSNKGKNIQYF. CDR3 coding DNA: TGTGCCAGCGGAAGTAATAAGGGCAAAAACATTCAGTACTTC.